Included here is one T cell receptor (beta chain) sequence, with context. Its specificity is unknown. The data derive from a study of T cell repertoires in cytomegalovirus infection. On the study more broadly: Public TCR beta signatures indicated both CMV infection and matching HLA type.

The study's findings and limits: The study identified carriers of CMV plus the relevant HLA from cumulative public TCR beta family frequency.

TCRdb re-called the reads through MiXCR, storing one row per CDR3 protein. The top ten hold approximately 10% of the sample, which has 400,000 or so distinct CDR3 sequences, 15% to 20% seen once. The V end lost 10 bases, the J end lost 2 bases, and 12 bases lay between the germline ends. The CDR3 is made up of 13 amino acids. Per germline, CDR1 SEHNR and CDR2 FQNEAQ (reference sequence). The chain is built from TRBV7-9 and TRBJ2-1, with D unresolved. The sequenced sample consisted of PBMCs. The source of this sequence is a human donor in good health (CMV status not recorded). Some clones in this sample may be carry-over from other donors' samples. As DNA, the CDR3 is TGTGCCATAAAGAAACTCGCCTACAATGAGCAGTTCTTC. Its protein is CAIKKLAYNEQFF. Using reference TRBV7-9 and TRBJ2-1 for the parts outside the CDR3, the full variable domain is DTGVSQNPRHKITKRGQNVTFRCDPISEHNRLYWYRQTLGQGPEFLTYFQNEAQLEKSRLLSDRFSAERPKGSFSTLEIQRTEQGDSAMYLCAIKKLAYNEQFFGPGTRLTVL.